This TCR beta chain comes out of a study of shared clonotypes between healthy human individuals. About this clone itself: Its specificity is unknown.

Running of the assay took place at deep level. Sequenced by immunoSEQ multiplex PCR; TCRdb stores in-frame clones only, minus some. The repertoire includes 850,000 to 1,200,000 clones, roughly 80% of them detected once, and approximately 1.3% sits in the top ten. Broader study findings: Of the naive CD4 clonotypes, roughly 5% were shared across several donors.

The sample consisted of memory CD4+ T cells sorted from blood. Subset here: CD45RA-negative fraction. The TCR was taken from a man between 18 and 35 years old in good health.

Written as DNA, the CDR3 is TGTGCCAGCAGTTTCATGAATTCCTACGAGCAGTACTTC. This encodes CASSFMNSYEQYF. The chain combines TRBV28 with TRBJ2-7; D gene uncertain. V lost 3 bases, J lost 1 base, and 7 bases lay in between. The CDR3 has 13 residues. Germline assignment: CDR1 MDHEN and CDR2 SYDVKM.